Listed below are T cell receptor beta chains from one sample, sequenced in a study of blood T cells in healthy people across ages. Each CDR3 protein gets one entry after TCRdb re-called the 5' RACE reads with MiXCR. The table records under 850,000 distinct CDR3 sequences, around 36% of them present only once. Sequenced material: blood. Receptors were obtained from a man between 18 and 35 years old in good health. Both conserved end residues are part of each CDR3. D genes are given only for firm matches. Not all rows give a size; the values are once, few, many and, for expanded clones, a class.

J gene | clone size | D gene | V gene | CDR3 DNA | CDR3 protein
TRBJ2-1 | few | . | TRBV20-1 | TGCAGTGCCCACAACCAGGGTATGGATGAGCAGTTCTTC | CSAHNQGMDEQFF
TRBJ2-3 | . | . | TRBV6-2/TRBV6-3 | TGTGCCAGCAGCTACCGCCTTAGCACAGATACGCAGTATTTT | CASSYRLSTDTQYF
TRBJ2-1 | . | . | TRBV20-1 | TGCAGTGCTAGAGACCCCAGAGGCTCCTACAATGAGCAGTTCTTC | CSARDPRGSYNEQFF
TRBJ2-3 | few | . | TRBV6-5 | TGTGCCAGCAGTTACGAGGCAACCCAGGGCGGGGCAGATACGCAGTATTTT | CASSYEATQGGADTQYF
TRBJ2-3 | . | . | TRBV5-1 | TGCGCCAGCAGGGAGTACGAAGATACGCAGTATTTT | CASREYEDTQYF
TRBJ1-1 | few | . | TRBV29-1 | TGCAGCGTTGGACAGGCTCAAAACACTGAAGCTTTCTTT | CSVGQAQNTEAFF
TRBJ2-7 | . | . | TRBV6-6 | TGTGCCAGCAGTGACGTTATCTCCTACGAGCAGTACTTC | CASSDVISYEQYF
TRBJ2-3 | . | TRBD1 | TRBV12-3/TRBV12-4 | TGTGCCAGCAGTTTATGGGACAGGGTCACAGATACGCAGTATTTT | CASSLWDRVTDTQYF
TRBJ1-2 | . | . | TRBV7-2 | TGTGCCAGCAGCTTAGTTCCGGTCCACGCACTTACTAACTATGGCTACACCTTC | CASSLVPVHALTNYGYTF
TRBJ2-5 | . | TRBD1 | TRBV10-3 | TGTGCCATCAGTGAGAAGGACAGGGGAGGGCAGTACTTC | CAISEKDRGGQYF
TRBJ2-7 | . | . | TRBV7-2 | TGTGCCAGCAGCTTCAGCGTCAGGGAGGCCGAGCAGTACTTC | CASSFSVREAEQYF
TRBJ2-7 | few | . | TRBV7-6 | TGTGCCAGTTTGGCAGCCTCGGGCAGCGAGCAGTACTTC | CASLAASGSEQYF
TRBJ2-1 | many | . | TRBV29-1 | TGCAGCGTTGAAAAGTTAGGGGATCAGTTCTTC | CSVEKLGDQFF
TRBJ2-5 | few | TRBD2 | TRBV7-9 | TGTGCCAGCAGCCCACTAGCGGGGGTATCGGAGACCCAGTACTTC | CASSPLAGVSETQYF